This T cell receptor beta chain was sequenced for a study of response to subunit inactivated influenza vaccine. Findings and caveats of the study: Seasonal influenza vaccination, on each occasion, was suggested by the authors to recruit few new T cells.

A word on this clonotype: Its target is not known.

TCRdb ran MiXCR on the RT-PCR reads and lists one entry per CDR3 protein. The sample lists around 850,000 distinct CDR3 sequences; 18% were seen once. The receptor was isolated from a man in his fifties or sixties who received an inactivated influenza vaccine. The material sequenced was PBMCs from blood, taken less than 6 days after vaccination.

CDR3 nucleotide sequence: TGTGCCAGCAGTACCGGACAGGGGGGTAGCAATCAGCCCCAGCATTTT. As protein: CASSTGQGGSNQPQHF. J is TRBJ1-5 and V is TRBV28, with TRBD1 matching over 10 bases. V lost 5 bases, J lost 0 bases, and 4 bases stayed unmatched. The CDR3 contains 16 residues. Germline lookup yields CDR1 MDHEN and CDR2 SYDVKM.